What follows is one T cell receptor (beta chain) and its context. This entry is derived from a study of blood T cell repertoires in COVID-19. Study-level information: Spain, Italy and the United States supplied samples that represented acute and convalescent COVID-19. Sources were T cells, B-cell-depleted T cells, or PBMCs; the material itself was cDNA or gDNA.

In the authors' workflow: Nucleated cell counts were estimated from reference gene primer amplification. Clones were sequenced by immunoSEQ multiplex PCR, and TCRdb holds only the in-frame ones, with some missing. V, J and clone size are taken as reported in that table, and D and trimming were inferred from the DNA itself. The table includes some 98,000 clones, 82% detected once. Looked up from germline, CDR1 is SGHAT and CDR2 is FQNNGV. This CDR3 comprises 18 residues. With 6 bases clipped from V and 5 bases from J, the junction kept 19 bases outside the gene matches. The sequence was obtained from a man in his 70s with active or convalescent COVID-19. Sequencing input: peripheral blood. The rearrangement links TRBV11-2 to TRBJ2-1, with 7 bases that match TRBD2. This CDR3 reads CASRFPRHGGGTHNEQFF. DNA of the CDR3: TGTGCCAGCAGATTCCCAAGACATGGGGGGGGGACCCACAATGAGCAGTTCTTC.